This is a list of T cell receptor beta chains from one sample in a study of shared clonotypes between healthy human individuals. TCRdb's table, derived via immunoSEQ multiplex PCR, lists solely in-frame clones and lacks some. The table lists a few million clones, around 90% of them singletons. The sample consisted of naive CD4+ T cells sorted from blood. These receptors were obtained from a man between 18 and 35 years old in good health. Both conserved end residues are part of each CDR3. Fields, in order: V gene, J gene, CDR3 protein.

>TRBV4-1|TRBJ2-5
CASSQWGEGGETQYF
>TRBV2|TRBJ2-7
CASSEPGQGSYEQYF
>TRBV9|TRBJ2-7
CASSVAGGANYEQYF
>TRBV30|TRBJ2-2
CAWTRPGQGRGELFF
>TRBV5-1|TRBJ2-2
CASSLEEAPNTGELFF
>TRBV7-2|TRBJ1-3
CASSLGQFPAGNTIYF
>TRBV5-8|TRBJ1-1
CASSNYRDRNTEAFF
>TRBV7-9|TRBJ1-5
CASSFMGPDQPQHF
>TRBV11-1|TRBJ2-7
CASSLQGGEQYF
>TRBV6-7|TRBJ2-5
CASSYERGQETQYF
>TRBV6-4|TRBJ1-2
CASSDSGTGAGGYTF
>TRBV5-1|TRBJ2-7
CASSLEEGFYEQYF
>TRBV18|TRBJ2-5
CASSPQSPGTVQETQYF
>TRBV7-8|TRBJ1-5
CASSGTGLVSQPQHF
>TRBV28|TRBJ1-1
CASSSTQTGPVMNTEAFF
>TRBV2|TRBJ2-3
CASSLGGDTDTQYF
>TRBV30|TRBJ2-4
CAWGGRGSGKNIQYF
>TRBV5-1|TRBJ2-2
CASIRGLNTGELFF
>TRBV7-2|TRBJ2-7
CASSLGRERSYEQYF
>TRBV19|TRBJ2-3
CASSGLAGSPDTQYF
>TRBV28|TRBJ2-3
CASRRGFDTQYF
>TRBV21-1|TRBJ2-1
CASSGRGTGYNEQFF
>TRBV7-2|TRBJ1-2
CASSQGLDGKYGYTF